This TCR beta chain was identified during a study of blood T cells in healthy people across ages. Study findings and constraints: The recorded TCR beta diversity per million T cells decreased in a roughly linear manner with age.

Healthy individuals of Caucasian origin from Russia, aged about 6 to 100, served as donors. Germline CDR1 is DFQATT and CDR2 is SNEGSKA (reference sequence). The length of the CDR3 is 14 residues. V was pared by 7 bases and J by 0 bases, with 10 bases between. A second PCR, run for roughly 7 to 12 cycles, used a sample-barcoded 5' primer plus a J-beta primer mix. TCRdb fed the 5' RACE reads into MiXCR, producing one record per CDR3 protein. The table has about 1.5 million distinct CDR3 sequences, 40% to 50% seen once; the top ten hold under 8%. This clonotype was seen more than once but under ten times. Its antigen is undetermined.

The chain recombines TRBV20-1 with TRBJ1-6; possibly TRBD1 for D (6 bases). This clonotype was sampled from a woman aged 18 to 35 in good health. The material sequenced was blood. In nucleotides, the CDR3 is TGCAGTGTAGGGGGTAGCTCCTATAATTCACCCCTCCACTTT. Translated, it gives CSVGGSSYNSPLHF.